This note documents a single T cell receptor (beta chain) sequence. CDR1 SQVTM and CDR2 ANQGSEA come from the germline V gene. V lost 1 base to trimming and J lost 2 bases, with 14 bases between them. CDR3 length: 15 amino acids. Produced via immunoSEQ multiplex PCR; TCRdb's table is partial and in-frame only. This sample has roughly 150,000 clones, with approximately 86% found just once. This entry is derived from a study of control samples from healthy donors and cancer patients. Sequenced material: blood. The rearrangement uses TRBV29-1 and TRBJ1-2; no clear D gene. The source is a man between 18 and 29 years old in good health. The CDR3 is CSVEGAEGLNYGYTF. CDR3 coding DNA: TGCAGCGTTGAAGGCGCGGAGGGATTAAACTATGGCTACACCTTC. The whole variable domain, filled in from reference TRBV29-1 and TRBJ1-2, reads SAVISQKPSRDICQRGTSLTIQCQVDSQVTMMFWYRQQPGQSLTLIATANQGSEATYESGFVIDKFPISRPNLTFSTLTVSNMSPEDSSIYLCSVEGAEGLNYGYTFGSGTRLTVV.